This T cell receptor beta chain was observed in a study of beta chain features in type 1 diabetes. On the study more broadly: Cell yields, gender and age were comparable in patients and healthy donors. Study-level findings and limits: Naive, central memory and Treg TCRB repertoires appeared more alike in patients than in healthy donors. Across all four CD4+ subsets, people with type 1 diabetes showed modestly shorter TCRB CDR3s.

A single heparinised blood sample, averaging roughly 0.11 L, was obtained per donor. Germline CDR1 LNHDA, CDR2 SQIVND (reference sequence). The germline V and J ends were trimmed by 7 bases and 0 bases, with 10 bases remaining between them. This CDR3 comprises 15 residues. This clone was picked up a small number of times. The antigen remains unidentified. Investigators reverse transcribed all isolated RNA, so they sequenced expressed TCRB transcripts. Using immunoSEQ multiplex PCR, the repertoire was profiled, and TCRdb retains in-frame clones only, with some absent. This sample has about 340,000 clones, with roughly 14% found just once.

This receptor was identified in a woman aged 18-29 years with type 1 diabetes. The gene calls are TRBV19 and TRBJ2-6; unclear D gene. Sequenced input: naive CD4+ T cells from blood. The CDR3 sequence is CASTIVSSGANVLTF. In nucleotides, the CDR3 is TGTGCCAGTACCATAGTTTCCTCTGGGGCCAACGTCCTGACTTTC.